What follows are 7 T cell receptor beta chains derived from one specimen sequenced in a study of cytomegalovirus exposure and HLA in healthy donors. This PCR relied on a set of 60 Vbeta primers and 13 Jbeta primers. The repertoire was sequenced with immunoSEQ multiplex PCR; TCRdb's copy has only in-frame clones and lacks some. The repertoire holds some 250,000 clones, with over 80% as singletons. Sequencing was done on a sample of PBMCs. These receptors were taken from a woman aged 40 to 49 in good health and CMV-seropositive.

The chain links TRBV19 to TRBJ1-1; possible D gene TRBD1, 5 bases. Trimming shortened V by 3 bases and J by 4 bases, and 12 bases separated the two germline ends. This CDR3 spans 14 amino acids. The germline V gene encodes CDR1 LNHDA and CDR2 SQIVND (reference sequence). CDR3 in DNA: TGTGCCAGTAGTATCCAGGGATCCTCCACTGAAGCTTTCTTT. Its protein product is CASSIQGSSTEAFF.

The rearrangement uses TRBV4-1 and TRBJ1-2, with 12 bases that match TRBD1. This CDR3 has 15 amino acids. V trimming: 3 bases; J trimming: 5 bases; junction bases outside the gene matches: 4. Germline V lookup: CDR1 MGHRA, CDR2 YSYEKL. The CDR3 bases are TGCGCCAGCAGCCAGTGGGACAGGGGGCTTTATGGCTACACCTTC. Encoded protein: CASSQWDRGLYGYTF.

The gene calls are TRBV2 and TRBJ2-3; 9 bases are shared with TRBD1. CDR1 and CDR2 from the germline V gene are SNHLY and FYNNEI. Trimming took 6 bases from V and 4 from J; bases not matched to a gene: 11. The CDR3 length is 16 residues. CDR3 sequence: CASRGTGRILADTQYF. The CDR3 DNA sequence: TGTGCCAGCAGGGGGACAGGGAGGATCTTGGCAGATACGCAGTATTTT.

This chain connects TRBV7-9 to TRBJ1-1; D is perhaps TRBD1 (6 bases). CDR1 and CDR2 (germline): SEHNR, FQNEAQ (reference sequence). V gave up 5 bases and J gave up 5 bases, with 12 bases separating them. CDR3 length: 13 residues. The CDR3 DNA sequence: TGTGCCAGCAGCACTGTAGGGGGAACTGAAGCTTTCTTT. This codes for CASSTVGGTEAFF.

The rearrangement uses TRBV21-1 and TRBJ2-7; the table names TRBD2, a call not compared with the DNA. TRBV21-1 is assigned pseudogene status. The CDR3 covers 18 residues. Here the CDR3 DNA reads TGTGCCAGCAGCAAAGCGCTAGTGACTAGCGGGGGGACCTACGAGCAGTACTTC. Protein: CASSKALVTSGGTYEQYF.

The CDR3 DNA sequence: TGTGCCAGCAGAATAGGATGGGGGGGTGACACTGAAGCTTTCTTT. This codes for CASRIGWGGDTEAFF. This rearrangement joins TRBV5-6 to TRBJ1-1; D is possibly TRBD1 (5 bases). Trimming stripped 5 bases from V and 3 bases from J, with 17 bases between. The V gene's germline CDR1 is SGHDT and CDR2 YYEEEE. CDR3 size: 15 residues.

This clone was counted between two and nine times. The rearrangement uses TRBV5-4 and TRBJ1-1, with D maybe TRBD1 (6 bases). Trimming cost V 5 bases and J 5 bases, with 19 bases left between them. Looked up from germline, CDR1 is SGHNT and CDR2 is YYREEE (reference sequence). The CDR3 covers 15 residues. CDR3 protein: CASRSGSRTDTEAFF. Written as DNA, the CDR3 is TGTGCCAGCAGGAGCGGTAGCCGGACAGATACTGAAGCTTTCTTT.